This T cell receptor (beta chain) was obtained from a study of blood T cells in healthy people across ages. Individuals who donated were healthy Caucasians from Russia aged roughly 6 to 95. A second roughly 7 to 12 cycle PCR used barcoded and J-beta primers. TCRdb re-derived calls from the 5' RACE reads in MiXCR, one entry per CDR3 protein. The sample lists around 1.1 million distinct CDR3 sequences; 35% to 40% were seen once. Overall study findings and caveats: More naive CD4+ cells and higher diversity were found in long-lived than in aged donors. Any changes in expanded clonotypes were possibly confounded, as donor CMV status remained unknown.

About this clonotype itself: Its antigen is not known.

The sequence was obtained from a man aged 18 to 35 in good health. Sequenced sample: blood.

CDR3 nucleotide sequence: TGTGCCAGCAGTTACCCCGGGACGTCCTATGGCTACACCTTC. Its protein is CASSYPGTSYGYTF. This chain links TRBV6-2 or TRBV6-3 with TRBJ1-2; tentative D call: TRBD1 (5 bases). In germline, CDR1 is MNHEY, CDR2 SVGEGT. This CDR3 is 14 amino acids long. With 2 bases removed from V and 4 bases from J, the gap between germline ends came to 11 bases.